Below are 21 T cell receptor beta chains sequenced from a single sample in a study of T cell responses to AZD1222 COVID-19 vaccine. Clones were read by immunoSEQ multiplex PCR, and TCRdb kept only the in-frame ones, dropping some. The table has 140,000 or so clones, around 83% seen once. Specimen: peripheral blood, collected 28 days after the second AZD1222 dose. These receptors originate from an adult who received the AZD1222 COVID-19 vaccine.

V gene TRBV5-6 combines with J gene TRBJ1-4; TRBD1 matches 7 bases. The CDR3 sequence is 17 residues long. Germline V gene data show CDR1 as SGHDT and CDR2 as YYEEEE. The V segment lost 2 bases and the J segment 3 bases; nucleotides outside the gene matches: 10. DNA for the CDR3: TGTGCCAGCAGCTTAAAGGTGACAGGGACGGCTAATGAAAAACTGTTTTTT. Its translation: CASSLKVTGTANEKLFF.

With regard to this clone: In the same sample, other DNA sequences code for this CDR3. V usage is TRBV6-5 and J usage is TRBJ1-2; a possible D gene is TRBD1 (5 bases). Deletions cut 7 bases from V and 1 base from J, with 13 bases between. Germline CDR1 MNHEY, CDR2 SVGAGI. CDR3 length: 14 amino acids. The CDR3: CASTERQGNYGYTF. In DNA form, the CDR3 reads TGTGCCAGCACCGAACGGCAGGGTAACTATGGCTACACCTTC.

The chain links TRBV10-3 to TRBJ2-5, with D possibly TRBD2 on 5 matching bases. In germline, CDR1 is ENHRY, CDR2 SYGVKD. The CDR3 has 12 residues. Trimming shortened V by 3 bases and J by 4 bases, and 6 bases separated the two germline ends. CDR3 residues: CAISDLAETQYF. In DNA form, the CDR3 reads TGTGCCATCAGTGACCTAGCAGAGACCCAGTACTTC.

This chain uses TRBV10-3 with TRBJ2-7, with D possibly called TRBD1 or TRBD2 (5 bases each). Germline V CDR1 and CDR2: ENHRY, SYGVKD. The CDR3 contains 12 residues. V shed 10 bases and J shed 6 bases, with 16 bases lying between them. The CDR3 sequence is CATSRRDGEQYF. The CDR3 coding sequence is TGTGCCACCTCCCGCCGGGACGGCGAGCAGTACTTC.

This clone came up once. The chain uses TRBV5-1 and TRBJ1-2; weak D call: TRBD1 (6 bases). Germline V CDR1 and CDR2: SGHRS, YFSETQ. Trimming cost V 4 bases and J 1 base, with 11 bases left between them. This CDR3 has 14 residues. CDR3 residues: CASSLLDSNYGYTF. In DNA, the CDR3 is TGCGCCAGCAGCCTACTGGACAGTAACTATGGCTACACCTTC. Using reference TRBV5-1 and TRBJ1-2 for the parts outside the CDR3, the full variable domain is KAGVTQTPRYLIKTRGQQVTLSCSPISGHRSVSWYQQTPGQGLQFLFEYFSETQRNKGNFPGRFSGRQFSNSRSEMNVSTLELGDSALYLCASSLLDSNYGYTFGSGTRLTVV.

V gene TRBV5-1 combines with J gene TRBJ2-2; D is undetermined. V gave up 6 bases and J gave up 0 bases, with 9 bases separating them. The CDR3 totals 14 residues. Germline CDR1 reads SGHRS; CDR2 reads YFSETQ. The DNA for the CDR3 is TGCGCCAGCACCCTTACGGCGAACACCGGGGAGCTGTTTTTT. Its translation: CASTLTANTGELFF.

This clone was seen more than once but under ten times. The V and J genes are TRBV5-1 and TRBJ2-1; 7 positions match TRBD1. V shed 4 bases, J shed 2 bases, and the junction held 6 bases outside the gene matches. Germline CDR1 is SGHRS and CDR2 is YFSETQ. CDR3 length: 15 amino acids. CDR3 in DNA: TGCGCCAGCAGCCCGGGACAGAGCCCCTACAATGAGCAGTTCTTC. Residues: CASSPGQSPYNEQFF.

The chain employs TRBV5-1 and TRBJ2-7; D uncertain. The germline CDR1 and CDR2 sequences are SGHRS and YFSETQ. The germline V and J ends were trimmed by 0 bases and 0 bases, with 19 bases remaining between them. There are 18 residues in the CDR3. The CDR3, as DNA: TGCGCCAGCAGCTTGGCTTCTGCCGCGGCCCCCTTCTCCTACGAGCAGTACTTC. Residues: CASSLASAAAPFSYEQYF.

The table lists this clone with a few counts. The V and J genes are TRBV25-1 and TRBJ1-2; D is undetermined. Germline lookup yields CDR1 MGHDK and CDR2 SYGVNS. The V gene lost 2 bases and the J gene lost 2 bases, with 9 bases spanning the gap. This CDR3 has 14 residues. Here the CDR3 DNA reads TGTGCCAGCAGTGAAGGGGTGGCAAACTATGGCTACACCTTC. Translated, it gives CASSEGVANYGYTF.

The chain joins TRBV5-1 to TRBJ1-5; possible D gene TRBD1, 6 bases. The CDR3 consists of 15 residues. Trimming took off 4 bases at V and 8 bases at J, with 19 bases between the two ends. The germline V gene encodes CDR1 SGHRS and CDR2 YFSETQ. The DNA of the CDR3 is TGCGCCAGCAGCGCCGCCGGGGGCGGGTTGGAGCCCCAGCATTTT. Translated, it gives CASSAAGGGLEPQHF.

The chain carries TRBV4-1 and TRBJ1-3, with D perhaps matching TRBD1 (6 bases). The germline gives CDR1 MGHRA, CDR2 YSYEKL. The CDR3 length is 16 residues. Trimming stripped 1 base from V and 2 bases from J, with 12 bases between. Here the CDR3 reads CASSQGPGTTGNTIYF. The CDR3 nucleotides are TGCGCCAGCAGCCAAGGGCCCGGGACAACTGGAAACACCATATATTTT.

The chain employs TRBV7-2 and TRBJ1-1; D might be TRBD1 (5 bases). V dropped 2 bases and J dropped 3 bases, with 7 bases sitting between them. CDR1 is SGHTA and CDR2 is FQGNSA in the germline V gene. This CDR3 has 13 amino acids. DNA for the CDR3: TGTGCCAGCAGCTTACAGGGCTACACTGAAGCTTTCTTT. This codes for CASSLQGYTEAFF.

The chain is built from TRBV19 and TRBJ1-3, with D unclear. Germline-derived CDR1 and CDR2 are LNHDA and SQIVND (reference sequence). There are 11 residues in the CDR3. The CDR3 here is CGSSSGNTIYF. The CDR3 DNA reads TGTGGCTCGAGCTCTGGAAACACCATATATTTT.

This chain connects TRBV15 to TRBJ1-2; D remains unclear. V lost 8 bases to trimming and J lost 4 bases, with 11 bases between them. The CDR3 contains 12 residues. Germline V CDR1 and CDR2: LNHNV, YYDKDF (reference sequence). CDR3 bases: TGTGCCACCTCTTCTCGGAGCTATGGCTACACCTTC. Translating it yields CATSSRSYGYTF.

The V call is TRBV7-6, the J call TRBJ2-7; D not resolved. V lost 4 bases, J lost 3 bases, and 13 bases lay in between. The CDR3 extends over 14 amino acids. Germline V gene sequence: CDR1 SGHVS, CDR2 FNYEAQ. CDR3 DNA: TGTGCCAGCAGCTCCTGGACGGGCCACTACGAGCAGTACTTC. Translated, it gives CASSSWTGHYEQYF.

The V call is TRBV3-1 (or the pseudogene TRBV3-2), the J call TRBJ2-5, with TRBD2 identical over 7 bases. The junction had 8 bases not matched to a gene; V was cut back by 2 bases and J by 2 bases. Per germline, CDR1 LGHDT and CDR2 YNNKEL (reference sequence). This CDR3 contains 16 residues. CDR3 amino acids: CASSQLSGGGQETQYF. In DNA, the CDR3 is TGTGCCAGCAGCCAACTCTCGGGGGGAGGGCAAGAGACCCAGTACTTC.

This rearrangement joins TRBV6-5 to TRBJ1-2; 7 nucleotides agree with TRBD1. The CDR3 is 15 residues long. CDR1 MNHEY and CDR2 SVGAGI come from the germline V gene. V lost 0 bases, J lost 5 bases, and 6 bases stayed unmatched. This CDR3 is CASSYSGQRGYGYTF. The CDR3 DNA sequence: TGTGCCAGCAGTTACTCGGGACAGAGGGGATATGGCTACACCTTC.

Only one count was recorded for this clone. The CDR3 loop reads CSVDQGNGYTF. CDR3 nucleotide sequence: TGCAGCGTTGACCAGGGAAATGGCTACACCTTC. V is TRBV29-1 and J is TRBJ1-2, with D maybe TRBD1 (5 bases). The V end was cut by 3 bases, the J end by 6 bases, with 8 bases between. The CDR3 totals 11 residues. Germline V gene data show CDR1 as SQVTM and CDR2 as ANQGSEA.

The CDR3 sequence: CATRPTEGPTSYNEQFF. In nucleotides, the CDR3 is TGTGCCACCAGGCCCACCGAGGGACCCACGTCCTACAATGAGCAGTTCTTC. V is TRBV24-1 and J is TRBJ2-1; D tentatively fits TRBD1 or TRBD2 (5 bases each). CDR1 and CDR2 (germline): KGHDR, SFDVKD. Deletions cut 7 bases from V and 1 base from J, with 19 bases between. The CDR3 is made up of 17 amino acids.

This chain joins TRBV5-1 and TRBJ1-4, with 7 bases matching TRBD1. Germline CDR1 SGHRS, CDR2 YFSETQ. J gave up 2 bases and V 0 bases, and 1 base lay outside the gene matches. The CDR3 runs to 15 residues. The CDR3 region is CASSLEGGTNEKLFF. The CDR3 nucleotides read TGCGCCAGCAGCTTGGAAGGGGGCACTAATGAAAAACTGTTTTTT.

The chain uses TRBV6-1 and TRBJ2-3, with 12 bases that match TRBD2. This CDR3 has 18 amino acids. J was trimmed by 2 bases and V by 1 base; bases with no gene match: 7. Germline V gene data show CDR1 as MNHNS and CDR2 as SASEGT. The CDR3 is CASSEGALAGGATDTQYF. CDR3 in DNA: TGTGCCAGCAGTGAAGGAGCGCTAGCGGGGGGGGCCACAGATACGCAGTATTTT.